A selection of T cell receptor beta chains follows, all from one sample in a study of early T cells in non-severe SARS-CoV-2 infection. TCRdb re-derived calls from the 5' RACE reads in MiXCR, one entry per CDR3 protein. The sample lists 60,000 or so distinct CDR3 sequences; under 14% were seen once. The specimen was whole blood. The receptor source for this set is an adult who was a healthcare worker with PCR-confirmed SARS-CoV-2 infection or an uninfected control (not recorded which). CDR3s include the opening cysteine and the closing phenylalanine or tryptophan. The D gene is left open where the match is weak. A row's size may be missing; if present it is once, few, many or a size class.

j_call | d_call | v_call | clone_size | cdr3_nt | cdr3_aa
TRBJ2-5 | - | TRBV7-9 | - | TGTGCCAGCAGCTCTGGGCCTTTATACCAGTACTTC | CASSSGPLYQYF
TRBJ2-3 | TRBD1 | TRBV5-1 | few | TGCGCCAGCAGCTCCCACAGGGGAAATACGCAGTATTTT | CASSSHRGNTQYF
TRBJ1-1 | - | TRBV30 | many | TGTGCCTGGATGGCAAGGCAGGGAGTGAACACTGAAGCTTTCTTT | CAWMARQGVNTEAFF
TRBJ2-7 | - | TRBV13 | many | TGTGCCAGCAGCTTAGGCAGGTACTCCTACGAGCAGTACTTC | CASSLGRYSYEQYF
TRBJ2-7 | - | TRBV6-1 | many | TGTGCCAGCATCAAGTTGGGGGAACTAAATACCTACGAGCAGTACTTC | CASIKLGELNTYEQYF
TRBJ2-1 | - | TRBV9 | many | TGTGCCAGCAGCACCCAGGGAAATGAGCAGTTCTTC | CASSTQGNEQFF
TRBJ1-6 | - | TRBV27 | - | TGTGCCAGCAGCTCGAGCTCCTATAATTCACCCCTCCACTTT | CASSSSSYNSPLHF
TRBJ2-3 | - | TRBV20-1 | few | TGCAGTGCTAGTGGTAGCGCGTCCTCCCGCGGTACGCAGTATTTT | CSASGSASSRGTQYF
TRBJ2-7 | TRBD1 | TRBV6-5 | many | TGTGCCAGCAGTTGGGGACAGGGGACCTACGAGCAGTACTTC | CASSWGQGTYEQYF
TRBJ2-3 | - | TRBV7-2 | - | TGTGTCAGCAGGGGAGGGGCAGATACGCAGTATTTT | CVSRGGADTQYF
TRBJ1-1 | - | TRBV7-6 | - | TGTGCCAGCAGCTTAGGCCAGGGAAGCACTGAAGCTTTCTTT | CASSLGQGSTEAFF
TRBJ2-2 | - | TRBV10-3 | few | TGTGCCATACTCCGTAACACCGGGGAGCTGTTTTTT | CAILRNTGELFF
TRBJ1-1 | - | TRBV4-3 | many | TGCGCCAGCAGCCGCTCCAACAGGCGGGACACTGAAGCTTTCTTT | CASSRSNRRDTEAFF
TRBJ2-5 | TRBD2 | TRBV6-1 | - | TGTGCCAGCACTGCGGCTAGCGGGGGGGCGAGGCAAGAGACCCAGTACTTC | CASTAASGGARQETQYF
TRBJ2-1 | - | TRBV6-2/TRBV6-3 | many | TGTGCCAGCCAGTTACACCAACTCTCCTACAATGAGCAGTTCTTC | CASQLHQLSYNEQFF
TRBJ2-3 | - | TRBV29-1 | few | TGCAGCGTTGAAGATAGCACAGATACGCAGTATTTT | CSVEDSTDTQYF
TRBJ1-6 | - | TRBV20-1 | - | TGCAGTGCTAGGGACTGGGATTCACCCCTCCACTTT | CSARDWDSPLHF
TRBJ2-1 | TRBD2 | TRBV6-4 | many | TGTGCCAGCATGGGGGTCGAGAAGCCCGGGACTAGCGGTAACAATGAGCAGTTCTTC | CASMGVEKPGTSGNNEQFF
TRBJ2-1 | - | TRBV9 | - | TGTGCCAGCACCTTGGACGGGGGGCCCGACAATGAGCAGTTCTTC | CASTLDGGPDNEQFF
TRBJ2-4 | - | TRBV11-2 | many | TGTGCCAGCAGCCCAGTGAGAGGGGGGGGAAACATTCAGTACTTC | CASSPVRGGGNIQYF
TRBJ1-5 | - | TRBV15 | many | TGTGCCACCAGCAAAAGCGGGGGTCAGCCCCAGCATTTT | CATSKSGGQPQHF
TRBJ2-2 | TRBD1 | TRBV6-6 | many | TGTGCCAGCAGTGACGGGGACAGCAGGTTACTCACCGGGGAGCTGTTTTTT | CASSDGDSRLLTGELFF
TRBJ2-5 | TRBD2 | TRBV5-6 | - | TGTGCCAGCAGCCCGGGACTAGGCGAGACCCAGTACTTC | CASSPGLGETQYF
TRBJ1-2 | - | TRBV6-6 | many | TGTGCCAGCAATCAACCGGGACAAAGGAACTATGGCTACACCTTC | CASNQPGQRNYGYTF
TRBJ2-1 | TRBD2 | TRBV11-2 | - | TGTGCCAGCAGCTTTAGCGGGGGGGCTGAGCAGTTCTTC | CASSFSGGAEQFF
TRBJ2-7 | - | TRBV11-2 | few | TGTGCCAGCAGCTTAGTAGGGGGGCATCGCTACGAGCAGTACTTC | CASSLVGGHRYEQYF
TRBJ2-7 | TRBD1 | TRBV7-9 | many | TGTGCCAGCAGCTTGGACAGGGGGTCCTACGAGCAGTACTTC | CASSLDRGSYEQYF
TRBJ2-6 | - | TRBV4-3 | many | TGCGCCAGCAGCCAAGGGTGGCGCTCTGGGGCCAACGTCCTGACTTTC | CASSQGWRSGANVLTF
TRBJ2-6 | - | TRBV6-1 | many | TGTGCCAGCAGCCGGGACGGCCCCCTCGTCCTGACTTTC | CASSRDGPLVLTF
TRBJ2-1 | TRBD2 | TRBV5-1 | few | TGCGCCAGCAGCTTGTCTAGCGGGGTGGAGCAGTTCTTC | CASSLSSGVEQFF
TRBJ2-2 | TRBD2 | TRBV6-5 | many | TGTGCCAGCACCGCGACTAGCGGGGTCGGGGAGCTGTTTTTT | CASTATSGVGELFF
TRBJ1-6 | - | TRBV6-1 | medium-sized | TGTGCCAGCAGTGAGGAGGGGCGCGGGGGTAATTCACCCCTCCACTTT | CASSEEGRGGNSPLHF
TRBJ2-7 | - | TRBV5-4 | many | TGTGCCAGCAGCGCCCAGACAGGCGCGCTCTACGAGCAGTACTTC | CASSAQTGALYEQYF
TRBJ1-6 | TRBD1 | TRBV18 | few | TGTGCCAGCTCACCACAGGAAGCAGGGGGTTCACCCCTCCACTTT | CASSPQEAGGSPLHF
TRBJ2-1 | - | TRBV4-1 | few | TGCGCCAGCAGCCAAGGTTTTGCAGGGAGCTCCTACAATGAGCAGTTCTTC | CASSQGFAGSSYNEQFF
TRBJ2-7 | - | TRBV20-1 | few | TGCAGTGCGGAAGGAAGGACAGTCTCCTACGAGCAGTACTTC | CSAEGRTVSYEQYF
TRBJ2-1 | TRBD2 | TRBV7-9 | many | TGTGCCAGCAGCTTAGTACCGACTAGCGGGGGATACAATGAGCAGTTCTTC | CASSLVPTSGGYNEQFF
TRBJ2-5 | - | TRBV7-8 | few | TGTGCCAGCAGCTTAGGACAGATGGAGACCCAGTACTTC | CASSLGQMETQYF
TRBJ2-7 | - | TRBV6-1 | many | TGTGCCAGCAGTGAAGGGCCCCTCGGGAACTACGAGCAGTACTTC | CASSEGPLGNYEQYF
TRBJ1-2 | - | TRBV19 | - | TGTGCCACCTCTCCGGGGGGGGACTATGGCTACACCTTC | CATSPGGDYGYTF
TRBJ2-2 | - | TRBV21-1 | - | TGTGCCAGCAGCAAACCCCCTGAGGACATTTCCACCGGGGAGCTGTTTTTT | CASSKPPEDISTGELFF
TRBJ1-1 | - | TRBV20-1 | many | TGCAGTGCTAGTTTCGGCGAGAACACTGAAGCTTTCTTT | CSASFGENTEAFF
TRBJ1-2 | - | TRBV5-1 | many | TGCGCCAGCAGAGGCTTGAAGGATGGCTACACCTTC | CASRGLKDGYTF
TRBJ1-2 | - | TRBV29-1 | many | TGCAGCGTTCACTCCCCGGGGGCGCGGTATGGCTACACCTTC | CSVHSPGARYGYTF
TRBJ1-1 | TRBD1 | TRBV4-1 | few | TGCGCCAGCAGTCGTGACCCTCTTAGGGGGCTAAACACTGAAGCTTTCTTT | CASSRDPLRGLNTEAFF
TRBJ2-7 | - | TRBV20-1 | many | TGCAGTGCCAACAGGGCAAGCTCCTACGAGCAGTACTTC | CSANRASSYEQYF
TRBJ2-5 | - | TRBV30 | few | TGTGCCGGGGACACGGGGGGTAGGGCGGAGACCCAGTACTTC | CAGDTGGRAETQYF
TRBJ1-1 | TRBD1 | TRBV20-1 | few | TGCAGTGCTAGAGATCTAGGGGGCTACAACACTGAAGCTTTCTTT | CSARDLGGYNTEAFF
TRBJ2-7 | - | TRBV6-2/TRBV6-3 | few | TGTGCCAGCAGTTATCGACAGGCGGGATACGAGCAGTACTTC | CASSYRQAGYEQYF
TRBJ2-1 | - | TRBV23-1 | many | TGCGCCAGCAGTCTAGGGCGGATAGAGCAGTTCTTC | CASSLGRIEQFF
TRBJ1-5 | TRBD1 | TRBV7-9 | many | TGTGCCAGCAGCCCAGGGGGGAATCTGCCCCAGCATTTT | CASSPGGNLPQHF
TRBJ2-7 | - | TRBV14 | many | TGTGCCAGCAGCCAAAAACCCGGGAGCGGCTTCTACGAGCAGTACTTC | CASSQKPGSGFYEQYF
TRBJ1-6 | - | TRBV7-2 | - | TGTGCCAGCAGCTTAGCGCCGGGTTATTCACCCCTCCACTTT | CASSLAPGYSPLHF
TRBJ2-5 | TRBD2 | TRBV9 | few | TGTGCCAGCGAGCGGGGGGAGACCCAGTACTTC | CASERGETQYF
TRBJ1-2 | TRBD1 | TRBV6-2/TRBV6-3 | - | TGTGCCAGCAGTTTACAGGGGCATGGCTACACCTTC | CASSLQGHGYTF